A single T cell receptor (beta chain) is shown here with its context. The table lists this clone with a few counts. The antigen it recognizes is unknown. Per-base quality was not reported, and no clone a single base away is much larger than it. From the cysteine up to the phenylalanine, the CDR3 has a length of 16 residues. The kept DNA is CDR3 alone, 48 bases in frame from the first base. Trimmed from V: 4 bases; trimmed from J: 12 bases; junction bases lacking a gene match: 14. CDR1 and CDR2 are drawn from the germline V gene (reference sequence): LNHDA, SQIVND. The sample originates from a study of control samples from healthy donors and cancer patients (dated by TCRdb to the early 2020s). Library preparation employed the immunoSEQ multiplex PCR assay. TCRdb limited this immuneACCESS table to in-frame rearrangements with V and J called. A share of clones is missing; checked studies link under half to unresolved V genes, and the rest is unexplained. Present in this sample are 120,000 or so clones, approximately 90% of which were seen just once. The ten largest clonotypes hold 3.7% of the sample.

Input material: PBMCs. The chain was built from TRBV19 and TRBJ2-1; the junction holds 11 bases that match TRBD2. The sequence derives from a woman aged 55-75 years with lung cancer. DNA sequence: TGTGCCAGTAGTACACCGGGACTAGCGGTTCATAGCGGGCAGTTCTTC. Translated, this is CASSTPGLAVHSGQFF.